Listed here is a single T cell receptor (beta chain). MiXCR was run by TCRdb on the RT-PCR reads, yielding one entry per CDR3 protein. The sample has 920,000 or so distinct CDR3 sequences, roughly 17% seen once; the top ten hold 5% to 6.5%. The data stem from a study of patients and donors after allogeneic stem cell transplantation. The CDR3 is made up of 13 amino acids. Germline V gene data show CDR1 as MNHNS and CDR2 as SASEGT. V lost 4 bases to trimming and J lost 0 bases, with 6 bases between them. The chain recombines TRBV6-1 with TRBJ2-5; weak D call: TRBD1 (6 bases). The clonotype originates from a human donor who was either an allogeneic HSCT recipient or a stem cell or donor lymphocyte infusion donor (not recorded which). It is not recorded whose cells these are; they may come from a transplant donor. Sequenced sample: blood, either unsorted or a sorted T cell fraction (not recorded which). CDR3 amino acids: CASSGTDQETQYF. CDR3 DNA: TGTGCCAGCAGTGGGACAGACCAAGAGACCCAGTACTTC.